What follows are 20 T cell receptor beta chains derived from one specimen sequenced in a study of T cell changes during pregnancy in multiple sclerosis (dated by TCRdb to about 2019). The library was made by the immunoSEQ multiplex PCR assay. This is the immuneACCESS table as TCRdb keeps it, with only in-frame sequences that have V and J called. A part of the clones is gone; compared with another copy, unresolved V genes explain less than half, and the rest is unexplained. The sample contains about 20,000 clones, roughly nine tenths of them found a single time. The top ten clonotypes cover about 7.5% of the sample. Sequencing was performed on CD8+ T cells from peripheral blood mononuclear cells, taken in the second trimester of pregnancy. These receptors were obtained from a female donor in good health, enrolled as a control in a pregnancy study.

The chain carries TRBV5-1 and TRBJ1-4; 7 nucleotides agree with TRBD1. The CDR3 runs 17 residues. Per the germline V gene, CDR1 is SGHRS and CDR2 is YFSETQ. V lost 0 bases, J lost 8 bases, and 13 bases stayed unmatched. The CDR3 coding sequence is TGCGCCAGCAGCTTGGGGGACAGAGACGTTATAATAGAAAAACTGTTTTTT. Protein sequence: CASSLGDRDVIIEKLFF.

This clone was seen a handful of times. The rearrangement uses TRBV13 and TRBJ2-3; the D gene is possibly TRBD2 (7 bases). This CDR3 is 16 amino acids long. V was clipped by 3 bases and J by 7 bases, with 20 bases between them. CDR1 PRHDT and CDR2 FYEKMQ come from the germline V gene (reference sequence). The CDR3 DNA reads TGTGCCAGCAGCTTTAAAGGGGGGGCCTCTCCATATACGCAGTATTTT. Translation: CASSFKGGASPYTQYF.

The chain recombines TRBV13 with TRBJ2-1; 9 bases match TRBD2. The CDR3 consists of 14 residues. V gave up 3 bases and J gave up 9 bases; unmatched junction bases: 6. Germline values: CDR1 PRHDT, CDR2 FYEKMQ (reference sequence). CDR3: CASSFQREEGEQFF. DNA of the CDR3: TGTGCCAGCAGCTTTCAGCGGGAGGAGGGTGAGCAGTTCTTC.

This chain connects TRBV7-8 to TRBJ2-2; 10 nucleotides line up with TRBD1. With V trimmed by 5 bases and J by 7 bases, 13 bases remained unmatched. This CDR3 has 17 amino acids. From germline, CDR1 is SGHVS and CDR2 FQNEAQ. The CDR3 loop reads CASSLEGQGEFGGELFF. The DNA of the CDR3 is TGTGCCAGCAGCCTGGAAGGACAGGGGGAATTTGGCGGGGAGCTGTTTTTT.

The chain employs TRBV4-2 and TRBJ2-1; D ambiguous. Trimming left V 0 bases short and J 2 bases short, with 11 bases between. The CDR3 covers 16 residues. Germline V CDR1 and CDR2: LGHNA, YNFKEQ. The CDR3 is CASSQDLGLAYNEQFF. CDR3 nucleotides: TGTGCCAGCAGCCAAGATCTCGGTCTAGCCTACAATGAGCAGTTCTTC.

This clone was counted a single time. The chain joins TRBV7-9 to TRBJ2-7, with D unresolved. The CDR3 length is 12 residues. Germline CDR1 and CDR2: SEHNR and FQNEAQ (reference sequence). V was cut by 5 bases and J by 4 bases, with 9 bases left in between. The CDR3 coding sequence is TGTGCCAGCAGCGAAACTGCATACGAGCAGTACTTC. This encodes CASSETAYEQYF.

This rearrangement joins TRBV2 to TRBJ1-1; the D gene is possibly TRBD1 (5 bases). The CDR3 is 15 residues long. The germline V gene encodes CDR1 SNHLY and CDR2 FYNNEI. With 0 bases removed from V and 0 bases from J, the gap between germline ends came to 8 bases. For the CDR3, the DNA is TGTGCCAGCAGTGAAGCGCAGGGAATGAACACTGAAGCTTTCTTT. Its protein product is CASSEAQGMNTEAFF. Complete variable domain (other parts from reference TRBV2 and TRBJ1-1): EPEVTQTPSHQVTQMGQEVILRCVPISNHLYFYWYRQILGQKVEFLVSFYNNEISEKSEIFDDQFSVERPDGSNFTLKIRSTKLEDSAMYFCASSEAQGMNTEAFFGQGTRLTVV.

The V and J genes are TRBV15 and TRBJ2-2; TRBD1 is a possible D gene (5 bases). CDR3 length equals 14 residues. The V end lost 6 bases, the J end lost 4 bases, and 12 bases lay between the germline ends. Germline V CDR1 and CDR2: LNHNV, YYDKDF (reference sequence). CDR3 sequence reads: CATRHSRATGELFF. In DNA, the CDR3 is TGTGCCACCAGGCACAGCAGGGCCACCGGGGAGCTGTTTTTT.

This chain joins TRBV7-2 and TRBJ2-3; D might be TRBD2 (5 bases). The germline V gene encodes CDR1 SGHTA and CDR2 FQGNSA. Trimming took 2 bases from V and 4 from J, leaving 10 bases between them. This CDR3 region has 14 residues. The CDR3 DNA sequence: TGTGCCAGCAGCTTATTAGAGAGGGCAGATACGCAGTATTTT. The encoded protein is CASSLLERADTQYF.

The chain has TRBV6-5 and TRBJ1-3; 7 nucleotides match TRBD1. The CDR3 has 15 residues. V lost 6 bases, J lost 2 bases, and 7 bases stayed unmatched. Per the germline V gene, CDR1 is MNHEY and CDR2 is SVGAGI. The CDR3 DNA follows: TGTGCCAGCAGAGTAGGGACAGCCGCTGGAAACACCATATATTTT. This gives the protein CASRVGTAAGNTIYF.

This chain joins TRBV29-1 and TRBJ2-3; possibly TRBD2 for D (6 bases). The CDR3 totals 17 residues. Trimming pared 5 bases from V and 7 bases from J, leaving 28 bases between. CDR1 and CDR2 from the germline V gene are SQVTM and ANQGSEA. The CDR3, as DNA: TGCAGCGTTTTCCTGGGGGGACCGATATACCTAGCTAATACGCAGTATTTT. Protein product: CSVFLGGPIYLANTQYF.

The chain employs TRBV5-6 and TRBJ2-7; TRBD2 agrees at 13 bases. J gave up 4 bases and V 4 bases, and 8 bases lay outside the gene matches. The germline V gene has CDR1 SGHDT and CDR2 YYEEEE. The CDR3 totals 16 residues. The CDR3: CASSRGLAGELYEQYF. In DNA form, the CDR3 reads TGTGCCAGCAGCCGAGGACTAGCGGGAGAACTATACGAGCAGTACTTC.

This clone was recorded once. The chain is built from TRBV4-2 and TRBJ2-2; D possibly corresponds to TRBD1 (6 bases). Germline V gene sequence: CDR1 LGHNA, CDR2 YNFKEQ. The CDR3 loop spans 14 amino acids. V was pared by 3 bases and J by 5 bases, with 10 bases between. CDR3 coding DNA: TGTGCCAGCAGCCAGGAAACAGGGACCGGGGAGCTGTTTTTT. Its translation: CASSQETGTGELFF.

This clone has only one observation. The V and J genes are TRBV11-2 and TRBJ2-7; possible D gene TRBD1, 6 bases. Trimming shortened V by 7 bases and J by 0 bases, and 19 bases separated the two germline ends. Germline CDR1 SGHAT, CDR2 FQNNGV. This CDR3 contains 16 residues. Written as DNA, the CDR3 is TGTGCCAGCACCCAAGCCCTTGCGGACAGCTCCTACGAGCAGTACTTC. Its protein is CASTQALADSSYEQYF.

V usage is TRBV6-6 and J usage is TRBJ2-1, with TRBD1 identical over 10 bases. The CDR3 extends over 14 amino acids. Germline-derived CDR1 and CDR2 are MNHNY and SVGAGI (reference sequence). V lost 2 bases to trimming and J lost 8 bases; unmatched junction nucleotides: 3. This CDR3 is CASSYGDRGYEQFF. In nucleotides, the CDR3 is TGTGCCAGCAGTTACGGGGACAGGGGTTATGAGCAGTTCTTC.

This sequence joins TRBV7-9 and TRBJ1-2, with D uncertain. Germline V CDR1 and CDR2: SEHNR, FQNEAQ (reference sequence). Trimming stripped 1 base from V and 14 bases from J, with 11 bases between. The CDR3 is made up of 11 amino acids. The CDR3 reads CASSLGSTDTF. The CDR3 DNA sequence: TGTGCCAGCAGCTTAGGGTCCACTGATACCTTC.

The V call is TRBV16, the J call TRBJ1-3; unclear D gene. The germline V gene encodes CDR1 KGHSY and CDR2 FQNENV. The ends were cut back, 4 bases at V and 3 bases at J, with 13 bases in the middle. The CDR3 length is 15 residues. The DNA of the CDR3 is TGTGCCAGCAGCCCCCCCGTTGGAGATGGAAACACCATATATTTT. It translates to CASSPPVGDGNTIYF.

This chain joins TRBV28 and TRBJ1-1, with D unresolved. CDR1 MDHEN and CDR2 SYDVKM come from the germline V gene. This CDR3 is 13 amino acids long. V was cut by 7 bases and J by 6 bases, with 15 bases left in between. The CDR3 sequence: CASTHTVTAEAFF. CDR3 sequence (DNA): TGTGCCAGCACCCACACCGTCACAGCTGAAGCTTTCTTT.

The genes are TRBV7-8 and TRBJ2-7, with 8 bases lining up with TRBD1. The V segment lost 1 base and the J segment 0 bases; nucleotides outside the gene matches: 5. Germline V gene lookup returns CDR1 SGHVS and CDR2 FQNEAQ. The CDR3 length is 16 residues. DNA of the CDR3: TGTGCCAGCAGCTTAGAGGGGGACAGGAGCTCCTACGAGCAGTACTTC. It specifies CASSLEGDRSSYEQYF.

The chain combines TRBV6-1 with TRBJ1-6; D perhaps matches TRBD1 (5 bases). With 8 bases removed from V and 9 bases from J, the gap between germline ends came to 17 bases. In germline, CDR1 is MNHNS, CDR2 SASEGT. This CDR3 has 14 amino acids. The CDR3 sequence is CASSGHTTGSPLHF. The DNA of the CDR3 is TGTGCCAGCTCCGGACATACGACGGGTTCACCCCTCCACTTT.